The clone carrying this T cell receptor beta chain was counted ten times or more. TCRdb fed the 5' RACE reads into MiXCR, producing one record per CDR3 protein. This sample has tens of thousands of distinct CDR3 sequences, with around 8% found just once. Germline loops: CDR1 MNHEY, CDR2 SMNVEV (reference sequence). This CDR3 has 14 residues. After removal of 6 bases from V and 1 base from J, the junction contained 5 bases not matched to a gene. Time point meaning: sample taken at primary tumor resection. Whole RNA, which was extracted from tumor, nontumor lung tissue or frozen PBMC, was sequenced without any cell sorting. These data come from a study of spatial heterogeneity in lung cancer.

The sequenced sample was PBMCs, obtained at surgery. The receptor's source is a female donor with early-stage non-small cell lung cancer. The rearrangement links TRBV27 to TRBJ1-1; 7 nucleotides line up with TRBD1. In nucleotides, the CDR3 is TGTGCCAGCAGAAGACAGGGCGAGAACACTGAAGCTTTCTTT. Encoded protein: CASRRQGENTEAFF.